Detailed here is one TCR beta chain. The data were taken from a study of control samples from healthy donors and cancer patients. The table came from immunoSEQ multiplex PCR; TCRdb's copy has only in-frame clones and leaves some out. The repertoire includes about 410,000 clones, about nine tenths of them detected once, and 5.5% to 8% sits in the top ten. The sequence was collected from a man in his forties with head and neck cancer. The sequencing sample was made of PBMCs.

The CDR3 DNA sequence: TGTGCCAGCAGCTTAGTGTTAGGGCTGAACACTGAAGCTTTCTTT. This translates into CASSLVLGLNTEAFF. The chain uses TRBV7-8 and TRBJ1-1; D ambiguous. The V end lost 1 base, the J end lost 0 bases, and 9 bases lay between the germline ends. CDR3 size: 15 residues. The germline CDR1 and CDR2 sequences are SGHVS and FQNEAQ.